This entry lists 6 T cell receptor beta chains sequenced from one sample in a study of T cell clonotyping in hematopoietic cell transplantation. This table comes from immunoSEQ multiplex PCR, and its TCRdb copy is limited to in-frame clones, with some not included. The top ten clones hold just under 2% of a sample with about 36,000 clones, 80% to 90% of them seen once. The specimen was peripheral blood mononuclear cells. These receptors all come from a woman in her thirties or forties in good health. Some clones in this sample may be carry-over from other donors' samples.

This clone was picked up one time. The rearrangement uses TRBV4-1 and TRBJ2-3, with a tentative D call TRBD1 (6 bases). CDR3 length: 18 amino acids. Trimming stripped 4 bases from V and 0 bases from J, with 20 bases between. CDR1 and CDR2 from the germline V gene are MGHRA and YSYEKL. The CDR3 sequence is CASSRGQAWGFSTDTQYF. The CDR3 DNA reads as TGCGCCAGCAGCCGGGGGCAGGCTTGGGGCTTCAGCACAGATACGCAGTATTTT.

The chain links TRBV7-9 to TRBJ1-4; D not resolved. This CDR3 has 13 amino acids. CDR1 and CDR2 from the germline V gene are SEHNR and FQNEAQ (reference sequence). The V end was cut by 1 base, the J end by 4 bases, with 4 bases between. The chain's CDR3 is CASSLDSNEKLFF. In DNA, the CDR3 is TGTGCCAGCAGCTTAGACAGTAATGAAAAACTGTTTTTT. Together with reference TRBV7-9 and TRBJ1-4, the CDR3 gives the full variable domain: DTGVSQNPRHKITKRGQNVTFRCDPISEHNRLYWYRQTLGQGPEFLTYFQNEAQLEKSRLLSDRFSAERPKGSFSTLEIQRTEQGDSAMYLCASSLDSNEKLFFGSGTQLSVL.

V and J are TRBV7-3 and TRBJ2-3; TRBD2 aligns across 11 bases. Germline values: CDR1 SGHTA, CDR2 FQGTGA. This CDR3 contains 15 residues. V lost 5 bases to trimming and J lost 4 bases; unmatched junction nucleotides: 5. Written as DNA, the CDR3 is TGTGCCAGCAGCCCACGGACTAGCGGGTCAGATACGCAGTATTTT. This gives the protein CASSPRTSGSDTQYF.

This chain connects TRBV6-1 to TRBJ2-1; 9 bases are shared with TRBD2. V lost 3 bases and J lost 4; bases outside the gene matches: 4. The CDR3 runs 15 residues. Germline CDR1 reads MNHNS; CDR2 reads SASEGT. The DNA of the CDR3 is TGTGCCAGCAGTGAGTCGCTAGCGGGGTACAATGAGCAGTTCTTC. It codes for CASSESLAGYNEQFF.

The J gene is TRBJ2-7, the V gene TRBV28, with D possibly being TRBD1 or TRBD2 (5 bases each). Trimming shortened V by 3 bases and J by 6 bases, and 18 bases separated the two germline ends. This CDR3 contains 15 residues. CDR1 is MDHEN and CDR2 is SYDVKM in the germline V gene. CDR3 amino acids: CASSFPGSGLGEQYF. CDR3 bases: TGTGCCAGCAGTTTCCCGGGGTCAGGGTTGGGCGAGCAGTACTTC.

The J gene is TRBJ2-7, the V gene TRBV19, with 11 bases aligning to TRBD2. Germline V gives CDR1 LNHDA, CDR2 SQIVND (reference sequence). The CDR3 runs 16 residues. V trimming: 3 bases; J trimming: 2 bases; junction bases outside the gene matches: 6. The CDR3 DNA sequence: TGTGCCAGTAGTATCCTAGCGGGAGGCCGTACCTACGAGCAGTACTTC. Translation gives CASSILAGGRTYEQYF.